Described below is a single TCR beta chain sequence and its context. The antigen remains unidentified. These data originate in a study of shared clonotypes between healthy human individuals. Study outcomes and limitations: In general, naive subsets displayed greater estimated richness than memory subsets did.

This CDR3 is built from 15 residues. V shed 0 bases and J shed 6 bases, with 14 bases lying between them. Germline lookup yields CDR1 MNHEY and CDR2 SMNVEV (reference sequence). The repertoire was sequenced with immunoSEQ multiplex PCR; TCRdb's copy has only in-frame clones and lacks some. The table has some 900,000 clones, over 60% seen once; the top ten hold about 1.5%. V usage is TRBV27 and J usage is TRBJ1-2; D ambiguous. This sequence was found in a man between 18 and 35 years old in good health. Sequencing input: memory CD4+ T cells sorted from blood. The subset denotes: CD45RA-negative fraction. In DNA form, the CDR3 reads TGTGCCAGCAGTTTATCGTACGGTGTGTTCGATGGCTACACCTTC. Translating it yields CASSLSYGVFDGYTF.